This T cell receptor (beta chain) was recovered during a study of T cell responses to AZD1222 COVID-19 vaccine. Sequenced by immunoSEQ multiplex PCR; TCRdb stores in-frame clones only, minus some. In the table there are around 110,000 clones, 85% to 90% of which are singletons. This CDR3 has 16 residues. Germline-derived CDR1 and CDR2 are LNHDA and SQIVND (reference sequence). V was pared by 0 bases and J by 2 bases, with 11 bases between. The receptor's source is an adult in good health. Sample: peripheral blood, taken on day 0 of AZD1222 vaccination. The V call is TRBV19, the J call TRBJ2-1; D uncertain. The CDR3 is CASSIDPQETYNEQFF. CDR3 coding DNA: TGTGCCAGTAGTATAGATCCCCAGGAAACCTACAATGAGCAGTTCTTC.